This entry features one T cell receptor beta chain sequence. Its antigen remains unknown. The data stem from a study of T cell responses to AZD1222 COVID-19 vaccine. General study points: Of the AZD1222 recipients, only five to seven were seropositive at baseline. Rises in breadth and depth of Spike-specific TCRs came after two AZD1222 doses. In a largely white British group with more females than males, clonal diversity was possibly underestimated. Nearly half of unique spike-specific TCRs reportedly avoided B.1.351 and B.1.1.7 mutated regions.

Repertoires were generated with immunoSEQ multiplex PCR, while TCRdb's copy carries only in-frame clones and drops some. The sample carries more than 150,000 clones, 90% recorded once. The V gene's germline CDR1 is LNHNV and CDR2 YYDKDF (reference sequence). The V and J ends lost 5 bases and 9 bases, in that order; junction bases with no gene match: 11. CDR3 length: 15 residues. This clonotype was sampled from an adult in good health. The sequencing here drew on peripheral blood, taken on day 0 of AZD1222 vaccination. The chain has TRBV15 and TRBJ1-5; 9 nucleotides agree with TRBD1. The CDR3 DNA reads TGTGCCACCAGCGAACGAAACAGGGGGCCGGGGCCCCAGCATTTT. Protein product: CATSERNRGPGPQHF.